Listed below are T cell receptor beta chains from one sample, sequenced in a study of blood T cell repertoires in COVID-19. Generated by immunoSEQ multiplex PCR, the TCRdb table keeps only in-frame clones and is missing some. This sample has about 110,000 clones, with 70% to 85% found just once. Sequenced: peripheral blood. The source of these receptors is a woman aged 55-70 years with acute or convalescent COVID-19. CDR3s include the opening cysteine and the closing phenylalanine or tryptophan. The D gene is left open where the match is weak.

J,V,D,CDR3
TRBJ2-2,TRBV19,-,CASTFSTGVNTGELFF
TRBJ2-2,TRBV6-2/TRBV6-3,TRBD1,CASSYPTGAFAGELFF
TRBJ2-7,TRBV7-9,TRBD2,CASSLAVAGLYEQYF
TRBJ1-1,TRBV18,TRBD1,CASSPPPGQGVGTEAFF
TRBJ1-1,TRBV2,TRBD1,CARMDRDKMNTEAFF
TRBJ1-1,TRBV9,-,CASSPTGSHTEAFF
TRBJ2-7,TRBV2,TRBD2,CASRPLAGVKNEQYF
TRBJ1-1,TRBV6-2/TRBV6-3,-,CASSFQQGEVNTEAFF
TRBJ2-5,TRBV2,-,CASTSVVGETQYF
TRBJ2-7,TRBV2,-,CASRRDGAYEQYF
TRBJ2-3,TRBV25-1,TRBD2,CASSGSGSTDTQYF
TRBJ1-1,TRBV7-9,-,CASSSQVNTEAFF
TRBJ1-2,TRBV19,TRBD1,CASSIRGPTGALNYGYTF
TRBJ1-1,TRBV5-5,TRBD1,CASSLEDRGLTEAFF
TRBJ1-5,TRBV6-5,-,CASSWVPGVQPQHF
TRBJ2-7,TRBV20-1,TRBD2,CSASSPAGARNEQYF
TRBJ2-3,TRBV29-1,TRBD1,CSVEDRQGPDTQYF
TRBJ2-2,TRBV30,-,CAWSRGLTNTGELFF
TRBJ2-3,TRBV5-1,-,CASSYESSAYTDTQYF
TRBJ1-2,TRBV12-3/TRBV12-4,-,CASSLSYGYTF
TRBJ2-5,TRBV5-4,-,CASSLAGQREETQYF
TRBJ1-1,TRBV6-5,-,CASDGTNTEAFF
TRBJ2-2,TRBV5-6,-,CASSFSGETPAGELFF
TRBJ2-5,TRBV5-4,-,CASSPEEGTQYF
TRBJ1-2,TRBV2,-,CASSVDRFDYGYTF
TRBJ1-1,TRBV5-1,-,CASNLASENTEAFF
TRBJ2-7,TRBV5-1,-,CASSLTPGGPYEQYF
TRBJ1-4,TRBV9,TRBD1,CASSGGQGLSEKLFF
TRBJ2-1,TRBV20-1,-,CSARSDNEQFF
TRBJ2-2,TRBV7-2,TRBD1,CASSSAGTGGTGELFF
TRBJ2-2,TRBV11-2,-,CASSLRKNTGELFF
TRBJ2-7,TRBV5-1,TRBD1,CASSLFPGGVYEQYF
TRBJ1-1,TRBV9,-,CASSVAGMNTEAFF
TRBJ2-7,TRBV7-2,-,CASSFQPPRAGDGEQYF
TRBJ2-5,TRBV2,-,CASSGGVGETQYF
TRBJ1-2,TRBV3-1/TRBV3-2,TRBD1,CASSPPMGQRNYGYTF
TRBJ2-1,TRBV7-2,TRBD1,CASSPGTGAVDEQFF
TRBJ1-1,TRBV19,TRBD1,CASRQGTAGTGGEAFF
TRBJ2-7,TRBV7-9,TRBD1,CASSLGTRTGGRYEQYF
TRBJ1-1,TRBV7-2,TRBD1,CASSLTGGDTEAFF
TRBJ2-5,TRBV5-1,TRBD2,CASSWRLAEYQETQYF
TRBJ2-7,TRBV6-1,TRBD2,CASSDGTSGIYEQYF
TRBJ1-2,TRBV5-1,-,CASSLRQEGADGYTF
TRBJ2-3,TRBV19,TRBD2,CASSTRLAGSTDTQYF
TRBJ2-1,TRBV3-1/TRBV3-2,-,CARVGGCYNEQFF
TRBJ1-5,TRBV2,-,CASARQGNQPQHF
TRBJ1-2,TRBV23-1,TRBD1,CPTSRQGALLNYGYTF
TRBJ2-7,TRBV19,-,CASSMSGPYEQYF
TRBJ2-2,TRBV28,-,CASSLPGTNTGELFF
TRBJ2-5,TRBV9,TRBD2,CASSVGASGSLGETQYF
TRBJ2-5,TRBV7-3,-,CASSLSGTETQYF
TRBJ2-1,TRBV18,-,CASSPLTGSYNEQFF
TRBJ2-4,TRBV6-1,-,CASSEPPGGPKNIQYF
TRBJ2-1,TRBV3-1/TRBV3-2,TRBD2,CASSHQAGGPIEQFF